These T cell receptor beta chains were read from a single sample in a study of blood T cell repertoires in COVID-19. Clones were read by immunoSEQ multiplex PCR, and TCRdb kept only the in-frame ones, dropping some. In the table there are approximately 330,000 clones, over 80% of which are singletons. The sequenced sample consisted of peripheral blood. The receptors shown here come from a man aged 30 to 39 with COVID-19, enrolled during active disease. The CDR3 runs from the conserved cysteine through the conserved F or W. D genes are given only for firm matches. A clone size is listed for some rows: how often the clone was seen (once, few, many), or a class if it is expanded.

NA	TRBV7-3	TRBJ2-1	NA	TGTGCCAGCAGCCCTAGCAGTAGCTCCTACAATGAGCAGTTCTTC	CASSPSSSSYNEQFF
NA	TRBV18	TRBJ2-3	NA	TGTGCCAGCTCACCGAACCCTATTTACCACGCCTTGACAGATACGCAGTATTTT	CASSPNPIYHALTDTQYF
TRBD2	TRBV11-3	TRBJ2-7	NA	TGTGCCAGCAGCTTATATAGCGGGAGCTCCTACGAGCAGTACTTC	CASSLYSGSSYEQYF
TRBD2	TRBV7-2	TRBJ2-1	NA	TGTGCCAGCAGCCCCCGGACTAGCTTCAATGAGCAGTTCTTC	CASSPRTSFNEQFF
TRBD2	TRBV5-8	TRBJ2-7	NA	TGTGCCAGCAGCTTGAGTGGGACTAGTTCCTACGAGCAGTACTTC	CASSLSGTSSYEQYF
TRBD1	TRBV29-1	TRBJ2-7	NA	TGCAGCGTTGTCCTCCGGGACAGGGGTATCGGCGAGCAGTACTTC	CSVVLRDRGIGEQYF
NA	TRBV28	TRBJ2-7	NA	TGTGCCAGCAGGCTCCGGGACTTATACTACGAGCAGTACTTC	CASRLRDLYYEQYF
TRBD1	TRBV20-1	TRBJ1-2	NA	TGCAGGGTAGGACAGGTCTATGGCTACACCTTC	CRVGQVYGYTF
NA	TRBV24-1	TRBJ1-5	NA	TGTGCCACCAGGAGCTCTAAACAGGGCAATCAGCCCCAGCATTTT	CATRSSKQGNQPQHF
NA	TRBV9	TRBJ2-7	few	TGTGCCAGCAGCGTCAGGGTTTTTACCTACGAGCAGTACTTC	CASSVRVFTYEQYF